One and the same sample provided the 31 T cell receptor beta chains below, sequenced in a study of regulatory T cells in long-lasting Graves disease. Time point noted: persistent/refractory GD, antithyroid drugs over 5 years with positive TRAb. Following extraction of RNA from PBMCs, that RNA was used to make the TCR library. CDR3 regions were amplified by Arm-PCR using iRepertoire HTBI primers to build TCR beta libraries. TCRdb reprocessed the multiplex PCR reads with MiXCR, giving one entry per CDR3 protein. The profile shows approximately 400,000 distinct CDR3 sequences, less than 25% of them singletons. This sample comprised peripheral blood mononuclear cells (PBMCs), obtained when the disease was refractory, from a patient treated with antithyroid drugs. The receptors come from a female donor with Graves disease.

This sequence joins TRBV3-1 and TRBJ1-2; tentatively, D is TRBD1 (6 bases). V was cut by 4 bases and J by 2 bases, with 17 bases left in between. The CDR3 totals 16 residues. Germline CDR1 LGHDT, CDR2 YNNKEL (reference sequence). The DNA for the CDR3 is TGTGCCAGCAGCCCGCTGGCGGGACAACTAAACTATGGCTACACCTTC. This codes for CASSPLAGQLNYGYTF.

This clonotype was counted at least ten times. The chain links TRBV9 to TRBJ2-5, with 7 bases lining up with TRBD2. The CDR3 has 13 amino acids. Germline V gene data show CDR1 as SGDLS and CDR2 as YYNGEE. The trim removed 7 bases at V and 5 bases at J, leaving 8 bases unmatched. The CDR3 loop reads CASARAGVETQYF. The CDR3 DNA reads TGTGCCAGCGCCAGGGCGGGAGTCGAGACCCAGTACTTC.

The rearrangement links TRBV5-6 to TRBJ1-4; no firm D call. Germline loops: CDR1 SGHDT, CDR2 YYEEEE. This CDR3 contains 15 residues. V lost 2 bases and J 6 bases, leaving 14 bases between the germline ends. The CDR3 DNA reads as TGTGCCAGCAGCTTCTACAGTGACGACTATGAAAAACTGTTTTTT. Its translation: CASSFYSDDYEKLFF.

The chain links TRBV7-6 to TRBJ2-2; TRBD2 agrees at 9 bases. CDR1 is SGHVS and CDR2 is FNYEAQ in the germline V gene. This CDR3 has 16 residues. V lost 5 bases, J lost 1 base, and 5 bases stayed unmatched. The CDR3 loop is CASSPRTSVNTGELFF. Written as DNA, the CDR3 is TGTGCCAGCAGCCCGCGGACTAGCGTGAACACCGGGGAGCTGTTTTTT. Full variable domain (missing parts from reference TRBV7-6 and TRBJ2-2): GAGVSQSPRYKVTKRGQDVALRCDPISGHVSLYWYRQALGQGPEFLTYFNYEAQQDKSGLPNDRFSAERPEGSISTLTIQRTEQRDSAMYRCASSPRTSVNTGELFFGEGSRLTVL.

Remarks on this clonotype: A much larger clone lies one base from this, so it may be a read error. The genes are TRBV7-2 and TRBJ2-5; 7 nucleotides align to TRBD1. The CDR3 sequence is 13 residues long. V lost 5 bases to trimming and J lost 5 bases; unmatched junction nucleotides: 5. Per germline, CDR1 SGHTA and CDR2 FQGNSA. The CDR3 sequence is CASSPTGMETQYF. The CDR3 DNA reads TGTGCCAGCAGCCCGACAGGGATGGAGACCCAGTACTTC.

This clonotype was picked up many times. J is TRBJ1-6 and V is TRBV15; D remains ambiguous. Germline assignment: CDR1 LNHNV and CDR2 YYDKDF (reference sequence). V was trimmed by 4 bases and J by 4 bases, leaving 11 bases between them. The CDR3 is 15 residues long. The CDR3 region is CATSIGPGYNSPLHF. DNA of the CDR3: TGTGCCACCAGCATTGGGCCAGGATATAATTCACCCCTCCACTTT.

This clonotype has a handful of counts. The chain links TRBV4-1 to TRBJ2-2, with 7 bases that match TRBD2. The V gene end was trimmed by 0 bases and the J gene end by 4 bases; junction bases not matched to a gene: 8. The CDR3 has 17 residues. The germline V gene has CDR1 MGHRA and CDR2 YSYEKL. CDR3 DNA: TGCGCCAGCAGCCAAGATAGGGAGCGGGAAGTCACCGGGGAGCTGTTTTTT. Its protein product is CASSQDREREVTGELFF.

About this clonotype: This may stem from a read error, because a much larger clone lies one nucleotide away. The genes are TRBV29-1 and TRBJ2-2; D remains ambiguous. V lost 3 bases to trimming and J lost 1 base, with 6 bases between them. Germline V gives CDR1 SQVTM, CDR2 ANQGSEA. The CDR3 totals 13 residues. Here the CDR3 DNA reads TGCAGCGTTGACCACGGGAACACCGGGGAGCTGTTTTTT. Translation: CSVDHGNTGELFF.

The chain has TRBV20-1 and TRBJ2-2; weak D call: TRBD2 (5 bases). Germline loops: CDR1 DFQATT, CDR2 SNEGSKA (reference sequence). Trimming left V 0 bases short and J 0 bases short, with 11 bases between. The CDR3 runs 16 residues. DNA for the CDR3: TGCAGTGCTAGAGATGCGACGGGAACGAACACCGGGGAGCTGTTTTTT. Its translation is CSARDATGTNTGELFF.

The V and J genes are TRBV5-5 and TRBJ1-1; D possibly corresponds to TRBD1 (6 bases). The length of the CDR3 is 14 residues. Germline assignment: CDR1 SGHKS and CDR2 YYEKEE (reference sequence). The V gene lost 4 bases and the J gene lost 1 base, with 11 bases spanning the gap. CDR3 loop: CASSKGHWNTEAFF. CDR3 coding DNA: TGTGCCAGCAGCAAGGGACATTGGAACACTGAAGCTTTCTTT. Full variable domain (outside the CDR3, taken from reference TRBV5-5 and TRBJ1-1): DAGVTQSPTHLIKTRGQQVTLRCSPISGHKSVSWYQQVLGQGPQFIFQYYEKEERGRGNFPDRFSARQFPNYSSELNVNALLLGDSALYLCASSKGHWNTEAFFGQGTRLTVV.

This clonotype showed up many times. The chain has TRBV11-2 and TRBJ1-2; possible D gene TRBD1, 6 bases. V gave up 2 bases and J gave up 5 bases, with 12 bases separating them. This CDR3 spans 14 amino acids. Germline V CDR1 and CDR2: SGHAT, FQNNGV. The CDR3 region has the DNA TGTGCCAGCAGCTTAAATCCGGGGACATATGGCTACACCTTC. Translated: CASSLNPGTYGYTF. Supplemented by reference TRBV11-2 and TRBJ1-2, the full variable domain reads EAGVAQSPRYKIIEKRQSVAFWCNPISGHATLYWYQQILGQGPKLLIQFQNNGVVDDSQLPKDRFSAERLKGVDSTLKIQPAKLEDSAVYLCASSLNPGTYGYTFGSGTRLTVV.

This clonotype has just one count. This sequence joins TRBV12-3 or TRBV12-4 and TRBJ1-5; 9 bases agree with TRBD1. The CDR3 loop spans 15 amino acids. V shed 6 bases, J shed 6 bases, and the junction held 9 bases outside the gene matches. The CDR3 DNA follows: TGTGCCAGCAGCGCGGGGACAGGGATTACTCAGCCCCAGCATTTT. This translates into CASSAGTGITQPQHF.

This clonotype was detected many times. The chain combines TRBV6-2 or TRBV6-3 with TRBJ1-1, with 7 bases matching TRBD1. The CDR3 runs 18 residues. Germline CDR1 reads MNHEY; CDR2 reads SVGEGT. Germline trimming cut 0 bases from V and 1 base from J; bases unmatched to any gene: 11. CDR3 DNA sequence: TGTGCCAGCAGTTACTCGGTATTGACAGGGCAGGGGAACACTGAAGCTTTCTTT. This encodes CASSYSVLTGQGNTEAFF.

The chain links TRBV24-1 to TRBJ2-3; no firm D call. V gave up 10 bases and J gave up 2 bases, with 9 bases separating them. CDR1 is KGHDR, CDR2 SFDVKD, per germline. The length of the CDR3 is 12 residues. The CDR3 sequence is CATGGDTDTQYF. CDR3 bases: TGTGCCACAGGTGGTGACACAGATACGCAGTATTTT.

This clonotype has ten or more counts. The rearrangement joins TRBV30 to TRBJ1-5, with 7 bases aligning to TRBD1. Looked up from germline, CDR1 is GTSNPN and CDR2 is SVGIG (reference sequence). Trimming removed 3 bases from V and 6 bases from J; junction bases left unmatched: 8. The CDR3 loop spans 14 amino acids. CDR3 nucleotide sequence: TGTGCCTGGAGCTCGGACAGGAGGGGTCAGCCCCAGCATTTT. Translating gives CAWSSDRRGQPQHF.

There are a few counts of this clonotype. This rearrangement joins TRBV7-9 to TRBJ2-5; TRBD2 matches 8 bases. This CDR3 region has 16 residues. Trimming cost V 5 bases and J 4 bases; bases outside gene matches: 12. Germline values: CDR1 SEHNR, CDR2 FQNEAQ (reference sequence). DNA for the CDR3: TGTGCCAGCAGCCCCGCGGGGGGCAGGGCGATAGAGACCCAGTACTTC. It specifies CASSPAGGRAIETQYF.

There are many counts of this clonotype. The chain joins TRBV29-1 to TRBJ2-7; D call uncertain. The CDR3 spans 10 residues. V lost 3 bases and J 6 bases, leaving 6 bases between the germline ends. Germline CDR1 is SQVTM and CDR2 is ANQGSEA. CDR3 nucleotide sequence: TGCAGCGTTGAGTCAGGCGAGCAGTACTTC. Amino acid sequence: CSVESGEQYF.

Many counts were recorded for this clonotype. The CDR3: CASTPLGISNQPQHF. The DNA for the CDR3 is TGTGCCAGCACTCCCCTGGGGATTAGCAATCAGCCCCAGCATTTT. The rearrangement links TRBV12-3 or TRBV12-4 to TRBJ1-5, with unresolved D. CDR3 size: 15 residues. V gave up 7 bases and J gave up 0 bases, with 13 bases separating them.

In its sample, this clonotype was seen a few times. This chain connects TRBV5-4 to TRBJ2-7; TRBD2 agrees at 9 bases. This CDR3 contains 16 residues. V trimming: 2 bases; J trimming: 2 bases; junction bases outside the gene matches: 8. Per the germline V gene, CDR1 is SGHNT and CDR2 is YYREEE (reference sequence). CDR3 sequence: CASSLAGGPAPYEQYF. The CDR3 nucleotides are TGTGCCAGCAGCTTAGCGGGAGGCCCAGCCCCCTACGAGCAGTACTTC.

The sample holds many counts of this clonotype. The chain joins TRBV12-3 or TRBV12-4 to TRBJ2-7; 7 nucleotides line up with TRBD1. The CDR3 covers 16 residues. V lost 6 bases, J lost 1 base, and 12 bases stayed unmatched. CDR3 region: CASSQHTGTVSYEQYF. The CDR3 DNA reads TGTGCCAGCAGCCAGCATACCGGGACAGTGTCCTACGAGCAGTACTTC.

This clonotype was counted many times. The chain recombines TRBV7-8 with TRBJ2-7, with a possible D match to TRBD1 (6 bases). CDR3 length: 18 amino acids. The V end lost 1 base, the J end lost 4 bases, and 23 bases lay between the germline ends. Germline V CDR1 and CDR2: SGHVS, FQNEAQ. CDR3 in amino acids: CASSLGLRPGDNGYEQYF. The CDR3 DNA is TGTGCCAGCAGCTTAGGGCTTAGACCAGGGGACAATGGGTACGAGCAGTACTTC.

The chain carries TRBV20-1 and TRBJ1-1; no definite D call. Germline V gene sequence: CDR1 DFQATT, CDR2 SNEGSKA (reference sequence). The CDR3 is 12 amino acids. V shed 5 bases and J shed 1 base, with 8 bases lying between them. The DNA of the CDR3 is TGCAGTGCTCTTAACGGGAACACTGAAGCTTTCTTT. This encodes CSALNGNTEAFF.

The CDR3 loop is CASSPFLGSQETQYF. CDR3 sequence (DNA): TGTGCCAGCAGCCCATTTCTTGGTTCCCAAGAGACCCAGTACTTC. The chain has TRBV11-2 and TRBJ2-5; D is unclear. Trimming took off 5 bases at V and 1 base at J, with 14 bases between the two ends. Germline-derived CDR1 and CDR2 are SGHAT and FQNNGV. This CDR3 has 15 amino acids.

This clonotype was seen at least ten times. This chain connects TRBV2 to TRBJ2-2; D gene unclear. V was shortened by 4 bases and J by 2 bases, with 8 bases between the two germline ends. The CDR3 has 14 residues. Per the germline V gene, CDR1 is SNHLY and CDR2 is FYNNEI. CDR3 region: CASSADRNTGELFF. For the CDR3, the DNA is TGTGCCAGCAGTGCCGACCGTAACACCGGGGAGCTGTTTTTT.

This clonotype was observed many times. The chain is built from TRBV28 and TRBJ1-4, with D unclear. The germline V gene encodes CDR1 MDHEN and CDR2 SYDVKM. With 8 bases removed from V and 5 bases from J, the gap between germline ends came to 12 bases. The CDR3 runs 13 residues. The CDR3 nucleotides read TGTGCCAGCTCCGAGGCCCTAAATGAAAAACTGTTTTTT. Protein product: CASSEALNEKLFF.

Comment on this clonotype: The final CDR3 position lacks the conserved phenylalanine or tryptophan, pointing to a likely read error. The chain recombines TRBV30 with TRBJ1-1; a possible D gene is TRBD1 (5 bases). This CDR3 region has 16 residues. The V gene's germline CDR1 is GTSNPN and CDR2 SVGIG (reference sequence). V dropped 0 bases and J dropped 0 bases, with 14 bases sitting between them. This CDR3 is CAWSVLGWGMNTEAFL. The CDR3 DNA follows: TGTGCCTGGAGTGTACTGGGGTGGGGGATGAACACTGAAGCTTTCCTT.

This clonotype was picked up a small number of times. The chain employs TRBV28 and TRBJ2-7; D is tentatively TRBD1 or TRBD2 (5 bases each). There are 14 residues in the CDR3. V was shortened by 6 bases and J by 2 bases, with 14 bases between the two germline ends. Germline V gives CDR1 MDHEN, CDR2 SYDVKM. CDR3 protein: CASSRSGRAYEQYF. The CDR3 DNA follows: TGTGCCAGCAGCCGGTCGGGACGAGCCTACGAGCAGTACTTC.

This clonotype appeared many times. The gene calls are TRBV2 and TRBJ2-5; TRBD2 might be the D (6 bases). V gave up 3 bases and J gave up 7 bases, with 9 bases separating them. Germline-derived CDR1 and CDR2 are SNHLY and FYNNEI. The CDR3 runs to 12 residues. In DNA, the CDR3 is TGTGCCAGCAGTGACCTCGGGAGGACCCAGTACTTC. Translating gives CASSDLGRTQYF.

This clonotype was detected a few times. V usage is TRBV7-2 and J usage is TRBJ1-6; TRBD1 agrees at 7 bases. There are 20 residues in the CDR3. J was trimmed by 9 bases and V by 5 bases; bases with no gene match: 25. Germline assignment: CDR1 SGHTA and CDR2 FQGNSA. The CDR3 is CASSLKSSRQGFFHISPLHF. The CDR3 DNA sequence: TGTGCCAGCAGCCTAAAATCATCACGACAGGGATTTTTTCATATTTCACCCCTCCACTTT.

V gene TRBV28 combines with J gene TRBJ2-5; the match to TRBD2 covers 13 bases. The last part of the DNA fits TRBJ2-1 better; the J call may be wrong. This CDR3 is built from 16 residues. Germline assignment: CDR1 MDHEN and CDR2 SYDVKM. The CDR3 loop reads CASSPPGLAGYNEQFF. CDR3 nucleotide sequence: TGTGCCAGCAGTCCACCGGGACTAGCGGGGTACAATGAGCAGTTCTTC.

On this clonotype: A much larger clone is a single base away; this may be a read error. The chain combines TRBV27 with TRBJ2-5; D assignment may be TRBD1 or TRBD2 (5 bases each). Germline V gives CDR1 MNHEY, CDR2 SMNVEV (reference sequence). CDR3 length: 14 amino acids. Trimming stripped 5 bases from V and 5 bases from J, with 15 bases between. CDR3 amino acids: CASSLAGWGETQYF. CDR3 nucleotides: TGTGCCAGCAGTCTGGCAGGGTGGGGGGAGACCCAGTACTTC.